This T cell receptor beta chain was captured in a study of shared clonotypes between healthy human individuals. Findings and limits, study-wide: Rarefaction showed that sequencing of sorted subsets was incomplete (despite large depth).

Here immunoSEQ multiplex PCR was the method, and the copy in TCRdb shows in-frame clones only, minus some. The table lists roughly 2 million clones, roughly 95% of them singletons. With regard to this clone: The target antigen is unknown.

CD45RO-negative cells were positively selected for CCR7, leaving out terminally differentiated effector memory CD45RA+ cells. CDR1 is SGDLS and CDR2 is YYNGEE in the germline V gene. CDR3 length: 15 amino acids. V was cut by 2 bases and J by 1 base, with 13 bases left in between. The sequencing input was naive CD8+ T cells sorted from blood. The source of this sequence is a man between 18 and 35 years old in good health. The V and J genes are TRBV9 and TRBJ2-7; no clear D. The CDR3 loop reads CASSVEPSTSYEQYF. CDR3 nucleotide sequence: TGTGCCAGCAGCGTCGAGCCCTCGACATCCTACGAGCAGTACTTC.